This TCR beta chain came from a study of Ad26.COV2.S vaccination and SARS-CoV-2 variants. Study findings and constraints: Comparability of non-spike TCR breadth was observed across vaccine and placebo recipients.

As regards this clone: The antigen is unknown.

TCRdb's copy holds only in-frame clones and misses some; the assay was immunoSEQ multiplex PCR. The sample lists 400,000 to 450,000 clones, around 90% seen once, with more than 10% in the top ten. The treatment is: around 19 received Ad26.COV2.S at low or high dose, single or two shots; 5 received placebo; per-sample allocation not given. Collection of samples fell on day 63 after the first vaccine or placebo injection. V was trimmed by 0 bases and J by 5 bases, leaving 16 bases between them. The germline V gene encodes CDR1 KGHSH and CDR2 LQKENI. This CDR3 comprises 17 residues. This sequence originates from a person between 18 and 65 years old who received the Ad26.COV2.S COVID-19 vaccine or a placebo. Sample: peripheral blood, taken in a trial of Ad26.COV2.S vaccine versus placebo. This rearrangement joins TRBV18 to TRBJ2-2; D not certain. The DNA of the CDR3 is TGTGCCAGCTCACCACCGGGCAGGCTAAGAGGAACCGGGGAGCTGTTTTTT. Protein product: CASSPPGRLRGTGELFF.